This TCR beta chain was documented in a study of T cell responses to AZD1222 COVID-19 vaccine. Study-level points and caveats: Increases in Spike-specific TCR breadth and depth were seen after two AZD1222 doses. Clonal diversity may have been underestimated in mostly white British donors.

This clone was observed a few times. Its target is unknown. The repertoire was sequenced with immunoSEQ multiplex PCR; TCRdb's copy has only in-frame clones and lacks some. The data show roughly 70,000 clones, with roughly 87% seen just once and 9.3% held by the top ten. CDR1 and CDR2 from the germline V gene are MNHEY and SVGAGI. This CDR3 spans 15 amino acids. V was shortened by 4 bases and J by 6 bases, with 18 bases between the two germline ends. The gene calls are TRBV6-5 and TRBJ1-2; D gene unclear. The clonotype comes from an adult who received the AZD1222 COVID-19 vaccine. Sample: peripheral blood, taken 28 days after the second AZD1222 dose. The CDR3 DNA is TGTGCCAGCAGTTCCCCAGCGCAGGCCCATGATGGCTACACCTTC. Translation: CASSSPAQAHDGYTF.